The T cell receptor (beta chain) under discussion was sequenced for a study of cytomegalovirus exposure and HLA in healthy donors. This clone was observed once. Germline-derived CDR1 and CDR2 are MNHNS and SASEGT. V lost 2 bases to trimming and J lost 2 bases, with 14 bases between them. There are 16 residues in the CDR3. PCR involved 60 Vbeta and 13 Jbeta primers. Sequencing was performed with immunoSEQ multiplex PCR; in TCRdb, only in-frame clones are kept and a portion is missing. The sample records 140,000 to 150,000 clones, over 70% being singletons. This receptor was taken from a middle-aged woman in good health and CMV-seronegative. The rearrangement uses TRBV6-1 and TRBJ2-3, with D tentatively TRBD2 (6 bases). The specimen was PBMCs. This CDR3 reads CASSELGGSTTDTQYF. CDR3 DNA: TGTGCCAGCAGTGAACTTGGGGGGTCCACCACAGATACGCAGTATTTT.